The clone carrying this T cell receptor beta chain was observed many times. Its antigen is unknown. This record belongs to a study of T cell repertoires in cytomegalovirus infection. Study details: Signatures in public TCR beta sequences pointed to both CMV infection and matching HLA type. Study observations and caveats: Pooled public TCR beta family frequency picked out CMV carriers with the relevant HLA. In two of eight donors, the top clonotype was HLA-C-restricted CMV-specific.

CDR1 is SGHTA and CDR2 is FQGNSA in the germline V gene. Deletions cut 1 base from V and 5 bases from J, with 8 bases between. The CDR3 has 13 amino acids. TCRdb processed the reads anew with MiXCR; each CDR3 protein has one entry. The data show 680,000 or so distinct CDR3 sequences, 35% seen once. This sequence was found in a human donor in good health (CMV status not recorded). Some clones in this sample may be carry-over from other donors' samples. The J gene is TRBJ1-1, the V gene TRBV7-2; D not certain. Material for sequencing was PBMCs. Here the CDR3 DNA reads TGTGCCAGCAGCTTAGACCCAAGAACTGAAGCTTTCTTT. Amino acid sequence: CASSLDPRTEAFF.